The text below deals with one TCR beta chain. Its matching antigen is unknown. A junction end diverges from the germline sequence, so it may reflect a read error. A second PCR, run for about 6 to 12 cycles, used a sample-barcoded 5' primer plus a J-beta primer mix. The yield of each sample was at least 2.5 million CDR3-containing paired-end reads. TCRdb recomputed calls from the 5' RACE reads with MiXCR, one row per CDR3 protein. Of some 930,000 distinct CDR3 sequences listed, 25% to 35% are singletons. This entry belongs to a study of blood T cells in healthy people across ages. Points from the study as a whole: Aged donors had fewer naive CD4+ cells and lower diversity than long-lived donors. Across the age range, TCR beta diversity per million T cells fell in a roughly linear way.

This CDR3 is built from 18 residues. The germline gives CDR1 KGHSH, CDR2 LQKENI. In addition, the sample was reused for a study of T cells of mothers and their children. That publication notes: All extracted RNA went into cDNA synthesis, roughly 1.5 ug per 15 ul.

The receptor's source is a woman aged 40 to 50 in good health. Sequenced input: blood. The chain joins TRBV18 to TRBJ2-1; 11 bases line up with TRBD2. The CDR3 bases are TGCGCCAGCTCACCCGGTTTTAGCGGGGGGGCAGGATACAATGAGCAGTTCTTC. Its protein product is CASSPGFSGGAGYNEQFF.